These 3 T cell receptor beta chains originate from one sample sequenced in a study of OX40 agonist ivuxolimab in advanced cancers. Assay: immunoSEQ multiplex PCR; the TCRdb copy retains only in-frame clones and omits some. The table records around 70,000 clones, 75% to 90% of them present only once. Material: CD4+ or CD8+ T cells sorted from blood, obtained in a trial of the OX40 agonist ivuxolimab. The source of these receptors is an adult with an advanced solid tumor such as melanoma, head and neck, liver or kidney cancer.

The chain carries TRBV7-7 and TRBJ2-1; 7 bases line up with TRBD1. The germline V gene encodes CDR1 SSHAT and CDR2 FNYEAQ (reference sequence). The trim removed 3 bases at V and 5 bases at J, leaving 1 base unmatched. CDR3 length equals 13 residues. The CDR3 DNA is TGTGCCAGCAGCTTGGGACAGAACAATGAGCAGTTCTTC. Protein product: CASSLGQNNEQFF.

The genes are TRBV11-3 and TRBJ2-3; maybe TRBD2 (6 bases). V was shortened by 5 bases and J by 5 bases, with 11 bases between the two germline ends. CDR1 is SGHNT and CDR2 is YENEEA in the germline V gene. This CDR3 region has 13 residues. Written as DNA, the CDR3 is TGTGCCAGCAGCCCGCCGCGGGGAGATACGCAGTATTTT. This gives the protein CASSPPRGDTQYF.

This chain connects TRBV6-1 to TRBJ1-1; D is ambiguous. The CDR3 consists of 11 residues. The V end was cut by 8 bases, the J end by 4 bases, with 8 bases between. Germline CDR1 reads MNHNS; CDR2 reads SASEGT. The CDR3 here is CASSARTEAFF. The CDR3 nucleotides read TGTGCCAGCTCGGCACGCACTGAAGCTTTCTTT.